Here is one TCR beta chain with its context. The antigen remains unidentified. Sequenced by immunoSEQ multiplex PCR; TCRdb stores in-frame clones only, minus some. This sample has approximately 54,000 clones, with about 89% found just once. The data belong to a study of OX40 agonist ivuxolimab in advanced cancers. Study findings and constraints: The authors also found low normalized T-cell clonal expansion in some nonresponders. CD4+ and CD8+ blood T cells expanded clonally by week 6 at 0.1 to 3.0 mg/kg. The work left the antigen specificity of expanded peripheral T cells undetermined.

This TCR was recovered from an adult with an advanced solid tumor such as melanoma, head and neck, liver or kidney cancer. Sequences were derived from CD4+ or CD8+ T cells sorted from blood, sampled in a trial of the OX40 agonist ivuxolimab.

As DNA, the CDR3 is TGTGCCAGCAGCCATGGGGACAGTTCGAACTATGGCTACACCTTC. Translating it yields CASSHGDSSNYGYTF. This sequence joins TRBV11-1 and TRBJ1-2; TRBD1 matches 7 bases. The germline CDR1 and CDR2 sequences are SGHAT and FQDESV (reference sequence). This CDR3 spans 15 amino acids. The ends lost 5 bases at V and 2 bases at J; junction bases unmatched: 8.